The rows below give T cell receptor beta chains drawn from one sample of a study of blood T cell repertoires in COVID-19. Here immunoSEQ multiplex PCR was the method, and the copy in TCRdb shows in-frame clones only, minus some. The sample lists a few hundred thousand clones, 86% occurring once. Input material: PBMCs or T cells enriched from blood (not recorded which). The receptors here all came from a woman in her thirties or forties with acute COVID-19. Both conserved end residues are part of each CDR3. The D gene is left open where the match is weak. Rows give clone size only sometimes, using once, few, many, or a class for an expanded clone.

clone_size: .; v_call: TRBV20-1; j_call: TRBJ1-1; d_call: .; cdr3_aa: CSASRQNTEAFF; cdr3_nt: TGCAGTGCTAGTCGACAGAACACTGAAGCTTTCTTT
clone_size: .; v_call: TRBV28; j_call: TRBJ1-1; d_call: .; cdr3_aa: CASSSSLFMNTEAFF; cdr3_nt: TGTGCCAGCAGTTCTAGTCTTTTTATGAACACTGAAGCTTTCTTT
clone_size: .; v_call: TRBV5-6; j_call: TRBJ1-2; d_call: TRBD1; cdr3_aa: CASRSRQGGYGYTF; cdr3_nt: TGTGCCAGCAGGTCTCGACAGGGGGGCTATGGCTACACCTTC
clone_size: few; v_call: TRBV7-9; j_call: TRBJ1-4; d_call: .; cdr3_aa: CASSLSSGLGEKLFF; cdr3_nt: TGTGCCAGCAGCTTATCTTCAGGGTTGGGCGAAAAACTGTTTTTT
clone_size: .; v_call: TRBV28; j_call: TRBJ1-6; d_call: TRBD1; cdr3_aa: CASSPGQGGSSYNSPLHF; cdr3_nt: TGTGCCAGCAGCCCGGGACAGGGGGGAAGCTCCTATAATTCACCCCTCCACTTT
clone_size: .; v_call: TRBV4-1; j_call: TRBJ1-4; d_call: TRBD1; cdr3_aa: CASSQVGPGGFSGPTNEKLFF; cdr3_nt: TGCGCCAGCAGCCAAGTGGGGCCAGGGGGATTTTCAGGGCCAACTAATGAAAAACTGTTTTTT
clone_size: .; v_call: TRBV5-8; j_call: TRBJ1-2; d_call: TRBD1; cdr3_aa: CASSLTGQGNGYTF; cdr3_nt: TGTGCCAGCAGCTTAACGGGACAGGGGAATGGCTACACCTTC
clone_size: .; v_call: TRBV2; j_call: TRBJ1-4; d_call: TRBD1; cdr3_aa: CASEKVRTGGGEKLFF; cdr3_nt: TGTGCCAGCGAAAAAGTACGGACAGGGGGAGGGGAAAAACTGTTTTTT
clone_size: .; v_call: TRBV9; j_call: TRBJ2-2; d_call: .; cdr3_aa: CASSSNWGQNTGELFF; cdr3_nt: TGTGCCAGCAGCTCCAATTGGGGACAAAACACCGGGGAGCTGTTTTTT
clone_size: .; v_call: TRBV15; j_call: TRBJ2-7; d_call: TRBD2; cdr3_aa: CATSRDLPGLAGGLGAEQYF; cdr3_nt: TGTGCCACCAGCAGAGATCTCCCCGGCCTAGCGGGAGGGTTAGGGGCCGAGCAGTACTTC
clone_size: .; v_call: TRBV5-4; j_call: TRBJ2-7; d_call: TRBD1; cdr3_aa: CASSLSRQGAVEQYF; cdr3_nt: TGTGCCAGCAGCTTGTCGCGACAGGGGGCTGTCGAGCAGTACTTC
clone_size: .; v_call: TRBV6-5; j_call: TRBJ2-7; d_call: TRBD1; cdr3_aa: CASSYSTTGGEQYF; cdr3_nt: TGTGCCAGCAGTTACTCGACGACAGGGGGCGAGCAGTACTTC
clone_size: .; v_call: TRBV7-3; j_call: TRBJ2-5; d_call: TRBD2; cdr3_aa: CASSLLGAGVGETQYF; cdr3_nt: TGTGCCAGCAGCTTACTTGGGGCGGGAGTGGGAGAGACCCAGTACTTC
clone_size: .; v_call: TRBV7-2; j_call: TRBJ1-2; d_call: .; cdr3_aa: CASSDQTATGYTF; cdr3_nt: TGTGCCAGCAGCGATCAGACAGCAACTGGCTACACCTTC
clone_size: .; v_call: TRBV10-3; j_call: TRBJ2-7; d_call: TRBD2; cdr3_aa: CAIGGSGVTYEQYF; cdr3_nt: TGTGCCATCGGGGGTAGCGGGGTCACCTACGAGCAGTACTTC
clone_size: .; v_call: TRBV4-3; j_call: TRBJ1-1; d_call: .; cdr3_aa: CASSQEAGTEAFF; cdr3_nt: TGCGCCAGCAGCCAAGAAGCGGGAACTGAAGCTTTCTTT
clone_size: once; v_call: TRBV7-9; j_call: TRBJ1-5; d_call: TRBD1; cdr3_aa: CASSLGGTEGLDQPQHF; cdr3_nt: TGTGCCAGCAGCTTAGGCGGGACAGAAGGGCTTGATCAGCCCCAGCATTTT
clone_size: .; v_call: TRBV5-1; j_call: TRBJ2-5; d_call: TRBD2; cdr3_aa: CASSLQRDRGETQYF; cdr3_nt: TGCGCCAGCAGCTTACAGCGGGACCGGGGGGAGACCCAGTACTTC
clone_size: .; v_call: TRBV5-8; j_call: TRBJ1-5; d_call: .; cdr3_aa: CASSLAGVGSNQPQHF; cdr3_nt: TGTGCCAGCAGCTTGGCGGGGGTAGGTAGCAATCAGCCCCAGCATTTT
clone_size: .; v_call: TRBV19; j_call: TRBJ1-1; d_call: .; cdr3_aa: CASSIQGGTEAFF; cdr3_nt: TGTGCCAGTAGTATACAGGGCGGTACTGAAGCTTTCTTT
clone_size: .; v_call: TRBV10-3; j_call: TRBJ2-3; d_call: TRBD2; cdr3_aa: CAISDLAGTDTQYF; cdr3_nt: TGTGCCATCAGTGATCTAGCGGGAACAGATACGCAGTATTTT
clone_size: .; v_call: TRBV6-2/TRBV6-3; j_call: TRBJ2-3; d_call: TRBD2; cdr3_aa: CASSRTSASTDTQYF; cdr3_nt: TGTGCCAGCAGTCGGACTAGCGCTAGCACAGATACGCAGTATTTT
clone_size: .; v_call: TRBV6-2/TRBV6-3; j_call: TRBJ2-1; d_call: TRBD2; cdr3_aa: CASSLGLAIYNEQFF; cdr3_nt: TGTGCCAGCAGCCTCGGACTAGCGATTTACAATGAGCAGTTCTTC
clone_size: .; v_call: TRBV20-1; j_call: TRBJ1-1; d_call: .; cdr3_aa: CSAPEQHF; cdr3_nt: TGCAGTGCTCCTGAACAGCACTTT
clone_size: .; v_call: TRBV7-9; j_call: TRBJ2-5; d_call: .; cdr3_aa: CASSLRNRETQYF; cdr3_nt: TGTGCCAGCAGCTTAAGAAATCGGGAGACCCAGTACTTC
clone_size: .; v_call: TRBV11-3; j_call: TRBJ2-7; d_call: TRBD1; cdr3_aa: CASSTGQDPLKQYF; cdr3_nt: TGTGCCAGCTCTACGGGACAGGACCCCCTTAAGCAGTACTTC
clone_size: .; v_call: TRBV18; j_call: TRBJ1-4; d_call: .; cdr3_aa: CASSTNGRGNEKLFF; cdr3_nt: TGTGCCAGCTCCACCAATGGGCGGGGGAATGAAAAACTGTTTTTT
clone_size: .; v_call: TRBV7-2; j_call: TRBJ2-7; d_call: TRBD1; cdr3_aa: CASSPIGGIKPYEQYF; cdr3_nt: TGTGCCAGCAGCCCGATAGGGGGCATAAAACCCTACGAGCAGTACTTC
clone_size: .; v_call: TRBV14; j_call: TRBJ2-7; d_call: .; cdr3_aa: CASSQWAGQGQYF; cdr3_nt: TGTGCCAGCAGCCAATGGGCAGGGCAAGGGCAGTACTTC
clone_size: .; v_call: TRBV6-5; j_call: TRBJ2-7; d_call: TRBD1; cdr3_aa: CASARDSSYEQYF; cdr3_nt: TGTGCCAGCGCACGGGACAGTTCCTACGAGCAGTACTTC
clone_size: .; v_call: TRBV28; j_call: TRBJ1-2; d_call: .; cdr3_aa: CASSSNSYGYTF; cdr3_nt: TGTGCCAGCAGCTCAAACAGCTATGGCTACACCTTC
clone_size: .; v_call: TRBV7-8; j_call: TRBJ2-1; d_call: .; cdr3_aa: CASSLVGGVGEREQFF; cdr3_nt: TGTGCCAGCAGCTTAGTCGGAGGGGTAGGGGAACGTGAGCAGTTCTTC
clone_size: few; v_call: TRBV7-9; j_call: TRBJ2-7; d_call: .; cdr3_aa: CASSLEWRDEQYF; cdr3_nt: TGTGCCAGCAGCTTAGAGTGGAGGGACGAGCAGTACTTC
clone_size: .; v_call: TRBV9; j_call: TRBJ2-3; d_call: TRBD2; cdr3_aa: CASSATPSGGSLDTQYF; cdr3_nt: TGTGCCAGCAGCGCCACCCCTAGCGGAGGGTCCTTAGATACGCAGTATTTT
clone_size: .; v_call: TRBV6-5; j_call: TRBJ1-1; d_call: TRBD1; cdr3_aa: CASSPNGQGPTEAFF; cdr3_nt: TGTGCCAGCAGCCCGAACGGACAGGGGCCCACTGAAGCTTTCTTT
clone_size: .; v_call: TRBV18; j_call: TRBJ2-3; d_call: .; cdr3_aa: CASSLRLTDTQYF; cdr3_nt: TGTGCCAGCTCATTGCGCCTCACAGATACGCAGTATTTT
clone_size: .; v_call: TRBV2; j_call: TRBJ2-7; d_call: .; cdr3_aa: CASISQGYEQYF; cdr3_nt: TGTGCCAGCATTTCACAGGGTTACGAGCAGTACTTC
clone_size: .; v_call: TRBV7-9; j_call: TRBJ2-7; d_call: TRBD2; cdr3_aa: CASSAGGSSYEQYF; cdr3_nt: TGTGCCAGCAGCGCGGGAGGGAGCTCCTACGAGCAGTACTTC
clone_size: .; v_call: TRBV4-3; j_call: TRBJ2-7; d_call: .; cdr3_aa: CASSRDKSYEQYF; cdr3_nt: TGCGCCAGCAGCCGAGACAAATCCTACGAGCAGTACTTC
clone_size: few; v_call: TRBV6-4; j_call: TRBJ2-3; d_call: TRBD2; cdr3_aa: CASSARAGGTDTQYF; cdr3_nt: TGTGCCAGCAGTGCAAGAGCGGGAGGCACAGATACGCAGTATTTT
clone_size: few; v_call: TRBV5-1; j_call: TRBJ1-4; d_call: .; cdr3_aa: CASRLEGAQSEKLFF; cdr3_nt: TGCGCCAGCCGCCTAGAAGGCGCTCAGTCTGAAAAACTGTTTTTT
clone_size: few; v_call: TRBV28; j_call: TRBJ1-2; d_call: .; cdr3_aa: CASSPPSVAAGYTF; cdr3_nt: TGTGCCAGCAGCCCACCGTCGGTTGCGGCCGGCTACACCTTC
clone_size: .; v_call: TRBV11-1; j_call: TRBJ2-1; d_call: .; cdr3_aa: CASSLSVEGSRFF; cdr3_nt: TGTGCCAGCAGCTTGAGCGTTGAAGGATCGCGGTTCTTC
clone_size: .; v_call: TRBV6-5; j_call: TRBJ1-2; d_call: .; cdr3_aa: CASSYPGMYGYTF; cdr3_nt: TGTGCCAGCAGTTATCCAGGGATGTATGGCTACACCTTC
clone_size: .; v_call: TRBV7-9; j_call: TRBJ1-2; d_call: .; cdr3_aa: CASSRRQDNYGYTF; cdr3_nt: TGTGCCAGCAGCAGAAGACAGGACAACTATGGCTACACCTTC
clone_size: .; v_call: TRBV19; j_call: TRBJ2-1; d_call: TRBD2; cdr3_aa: CATTWGSGRAGEQFF; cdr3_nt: TGTGCCACCACCTGGGGTAGCGGGAGGGCCGGTGAGCAGTTCTTC
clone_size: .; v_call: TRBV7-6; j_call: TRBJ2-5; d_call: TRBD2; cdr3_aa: CASSLATSASQETQYF; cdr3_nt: TGTGCCAGCAGCTTAGCGACTAGCGCAAGCCAAGAGACCCAGTACTTC
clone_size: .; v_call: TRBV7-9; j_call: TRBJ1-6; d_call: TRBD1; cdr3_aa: CASSPRQGDSPLHF; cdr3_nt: TGTGCCAGCAGCCCACGGCAGGGGGACTCACCCCTCCACTTT